These 32 T cell receptor beta chains share one sample of origin, sequenced in a study of vaccination effects on CD4 cells after COVID-19. Profiled with immunoSEQ multiplex PCR; TCRdb holds only in-frame clones, not every one. The top ten hold around 16% of the sample, which has tens of thousands of clones, around 70% seen once. Under the ViraFEST assay, PBMC were stimulated with viral peptide pools so that antigen-specific CD4+ T cells expanded. Sequencing was performed afterwards. Upon completion of under eleven days in culture, CD4+ T cells were isolated. Each participant received a vaccine that was either BNT162b2 or mRNA-1273, given as two doses. For these receptors, no antigen is known. The input for sequencing was CD4+ T cells from PBMCs cultured with HCoV-OC43 spike peptides, taken after COVID-19 vaccination. Subset indicated: HCoV-OC43 spike overlapping peptide pool stimulation. These TCRs come from a human donor who received a COVID-19 vaccine.

V and J are TRBV27 and TRBJ1-5, with D possibly matching TRBD1 (6 bases). V shed 6 bases and J shed 0 bases, with 18 bases lying between them. Germline CDR1 is MNHEY and CDR2 is SMNVEV (reference sequence). The CDR3 totals 17 residues. The CDR3: CASSHQGTPYSNQPQHF. DNA of the CDR3: TGTGCCAGCAGCCATCAGGGGACTCCGTATAGCAATCAGCCCCAGCATTTT.

This clone is a singleton in its sample. The rearrangement joins TRBV6-5 to TRBJ2-1; perhaps TRBD2 as D (5 bases). The V end lost 6 bases, the J end lost 7 bases, and 16 bases lay between the germline ends. Germline V gene lookup returns CDR1 MNHEY and CDR2 SVGAGI. This CDR3 is built from 14 residues. The CDR3 DNA follows: TGTGCCAGCAGGACGAGCGGTTTCGTGAATGAGCAGTTCTTC. This gives the protein CASRTSGFVNEQFF.

The chain joins TRBV7-9 to TRBJ2-5, with 12 nucleotides matching TRBD1. The germline V gene has CDR1 SEHNR and CDR2 FQNEAQ (reference sequence). This CDR3 is built from 16 residues. V lost 4 bases, J lost 4 bases, and 7 bases stayed unmatched. The CDR3 is CASSSWDRGLVETQYF. For the CDR3, the DNA is TGTGCCAGCAGCTCTTGGGACAGGGGGCTCGTAGAGACCCAGTACTTC.

The sample holds one count of this clone. This chain uses TRBV7-9 with TRBJ2-5, with D maybe TRBD2 (6 bases). Germline lookup yields CDR1 SEHNR and CDR2 FQNEAQ (reference sequence). Trimming cost V 0 bases and J 4 bases, with 15 bases left between them. This CDR3 region has 16 residues. The CDR3 is CASSLALGGAGETQYF. In nucleotides, the CDR3 is TGTGCCAGCAGCTTAGCTTTAGGAGGGGCGGGAGAGACCCAGTACTTC.

The chain has TRBV5-4 and TRBJ2-1; 9 bases agree with TRBD2. Germline-derived CDR1 and CDR2 are SGHNT and YYREEE (reference sequence). The CDR3 loop spans 16 amino acids. With 3 bases clipped from V and 0 bases from J, the junction kept 4 bases outside the gene matches. The CDR3 sequence is CASSWGSGSSYNEQFF. The CDR3 DNA reads TGTGCCAGCAGCTGGGGTAGCGGGAGCTCCTACAATGAGCAGTTCTTC.

This clone has a handful of counts. The chain carries TRBV5-6 and TRBJ1-2; 10 positions match TRBD1. This CDR3 contains 15 residues. V trimming: 2 bases; J trimming: 8 bases; junction bases outside the gene matches: 9. Germline CDR1 SGHDT, CDR2 YYEEEE. CDR3 sequence (DNA): TGTGCCAGCAGCTTACTCACCGGGACAGGGGAGGGCTACACCTTC. Amino acids: CASSLLTGTGEGYTF.

The V call is TRBV6-4, the J call TRBJ1-5, with a possible D match to TRBD1 (5 bases). Germline V CDR1 and CDR2: MRHNA, SNTAGT. CDR3 length: 17 residues. V was clipped by 2 bases and J by 0 bases, with 14 bases between them. CDR3 amino acids: CASSDQATAYSNQPQHF. CDR3 DNA sequence: TGTGCCAGCAGTGACCAAGCGACAGCATATAGCAATCAGCCCCAGCATTTT.

CDR3 residues: CASSLGQGVADTQYF. The CDR3 region has the DNA TGCGCCAGCAGCCTAGGACAGGGGGTAGCAGATACGCAGTATTTT. V and J are TRBV5-1 and TRBJ2-3; 10 bases are a match to TRBD1. Germline assignment: CDR1 SGHRS and CDR2 YFSETQ. V gave up 4 bases and J gave up 4 bases; unmatched junction bases: 6. This CDR3 spans 15 amino acids.

The chain joins TRBV18 to TRBJ1-2; no firm D call. V lost 0 bases, J lost 0 bases, and 5 bases lay in between. Germline CDR1 and CDR2: KGHSH and LQKENI. The CDR3 spans 14 residues. The CDR3 sequence is CASSPPVANYGYTF. The CDR3 nucleotides read TGTGCCAGCTCACCACCGGTCGCTAACTATGGCTACACCTTC.

The chain's CDR3 is CASSQVRERKETQYF. CDR3 DNA: TGCGCCAGCAGCCAAGTCCGGGAGAGGAAGGAGACCCAGTACTTC. The chain joins TRBV4-1 to TRBJ2-5, with D maybe TRBD2 (6 bases). The CDR3 consists of 15 residues. Looked up from germline, CDR1 is MGHRA and CDR2 is YSYEKL. Trimming removed 1 base from V and 5 bases from J, with 14 bases in between.

The rearrangement joins TRBV4-1 to TRBJ2-3; the D gene is possibly TRBD2 (6 bases). The CDR3 is made up of 18 amino acids. CDR1 is MGHRA and CDR2 is YSYEKL in the germline V gene. The V gene lost 0 bases and the J gene lost 1 base, with 17 bases spanning the gap. The DNA of the CDR3 is TGCGCCAGCAGCCAAGATACCCCTAGAGGGACTCGCACAGATACGCAGTATTTT. Its protein is CASSQDTPRGTRTDTQYF.

The rearrangement uses TRBV12-5 and TRBJ2-1; 11 positions agree with TRBD2. The CDR3 has 18 residues. Looked up from germline, CDR1 is LGHNT and CDR2 is FRNRAP. Unmatched junction bases numbered 10, after V lost 0 bases and J lost 6 bases. CDR3 region: CASGLVLAFSGRGNEQFF. CDR3 nucleotides: TGTGCTAGTGGTTTGGTACTTGCGTTTAGCGGGAGGGGCAATGAGCAGTTCTTC.

This chain uses TRBV27 with TRBJ2-3; the match to TRBD1 covers 8 bases. CDR3 length: 16 amino acids. The V gene's germline CDR1 is MNHEY and CDR2 SMNVEV (reference sequence). Trimming cost V 2 bases and J 0 bases; bases outside gene matches: 4. As DNA, the CDR3 is TGTGCCAGCAGTTTACGACAGGGGCCTAGCACAGATACGCAGTATTTT. It encodes CASSLRQGPSTDTQYF.

This rearrangement joins TRBV7-2 to TRBJ2-7, with 7 bases that match TRBD1. This CDR3 has 14 amino acids. Trimming removed 1 base from V and 2 bases from J; junction bases left unmatched: 2. Germline V gene lookup returns CDR1 SGHTA and CDR2 FQGNSA. Here the CDR3 reads CASSLGDRTYEQYF. The CDR3, as DNA: TGTGCCAGCAGCTTAGGGGACAGAACCTACGAGCAGTACTTC.

This chain links TRBV5-4 with TRBJ1-2; TRBD1 matches 9 bases. This CDR3 is 14 amino acids long. Per the germline V gene, CDR1 is SGHNT and CDR2 is YYREEE (reference sequence). Trimming removed 3 bases from V and 4 bases from J; junction bases left unmatched: 4. The CDR3 coding sequence is TGTGCCAGCAGCTGGGACAGGGTCGGCTATGGCTACACCTTC. Protein: CASSWDRVGYGYTF.

The chain combines TRBV27 with TRBJ1-2, with a weak D call TRBD1 (6 bases). CDR1 MNHEY and CDR2 SMNVEV come from the germline V gene (reference sequence). CDR3 length: 14 amino acids. V lost 8 bases and J lost 4, with 17 bases in between. For the CDR3, the DNA is TGTGCCAGCGGGCCCCGGGGGGGGCTCTATGGCTACACCTTC. It encodes CASGPRGGLYGYTF.

The rearrangement joins TRBV29-1 to TRBJ1-1; D might be TRBD1 (5 bases). The germline V gene has CDR1 SQVTM and CDR2 ANQGSEA. This CDR3 spans 12 amino acids. With 6 bases removed from V and 3 bases from J, the gap between germline ends came to 11 bases. CDR3 DNA sequence: TGCAGCGTCTTAAGGGGAGACACTGAAGCTTTCTTT. It encodes CSVLRGDTEAFF. Based on the CDR3 plus reference TRBV29-1 and TRBJ1-1, the full variable domain is SAVISQKPSRDICQRGTSLTIQCQVDSQVTMMFWYRQQPGQSLTLIATANQGSEATYESGFVIDKFPISRPNLTFSTLTVSNMSPEDSSIYLCSVLRGDTEAFFGQGTRLTVV.

This clone showed up just a few times. This sequence joins TRBV2 and TRBJ1-2, with D perhaps TRBD1 (5 bases). The CDR3 runs 16 residues. Trimming removed 4 bases from V and 5 bases from J, with 20 bases in between. Germline V gene data show CDR1 as SNHLY and CDR2 as FYNNEI. In DNA, the CDR3 is TGTGCCAGCAGTGGGGGGAGGACTATCCTGGAGTATGGCTACACCTTC. The encoded protein is CASSGGRTILEYGYTF.

The chain uses TRBV3-1 (or the pseudogene TRBV3-2) and TRBJ2-3; D perhaps matches TRBD1 (5 bases). The length of the CDR3 is 17 residues. Germline loops: CDR1 LGHDT, CDR2 YNNKEL (reference sequence). V gave up 4 bases and J gave up 6 bases, with 23 bases separating them. The CDR3 is CASSLQRTSGPDDTQYF. The CDR3 bases are TGTGCCAGCAGCCTACAACGGACATCAGGTCCTGATGATACGCAGTATTTT.

The chain combines TRBV6-5 with TRBJ2-1, with 7 positions matching TRBD2. Germline CDR1 and CDR2: MNHEY and SVGAGI. Trimming at V came to 6 bases and at J to 5 bases, leaving 10 bases not matched to a gene. This CDR3 region has 15 residues. CDR3 region: CASSRDYHADNEQFF. As DNA, the CDR3 is TGTGCCAGCAGCCGGGACTACCACGCGGACAATGAGCAGTTCTTC.

This sequence joins TRBV3-1 (or the pseudogene TRBV3-2) and TRBJ1-3; tentatively, D is TRBD1 (5 bases). The CDR3 extends over 17 amino acids. Between the trimmed V and J ends, which lost 0 bases and 0 bases, there was a span of 12 bases. Germline loops: CDR1 LGHDT, CDR2 YNNKEL (reference sequence). The CDR3 region is CASSQESWDSSGNTIYF. In DNA form, the CDR3 reads TGTGCCAGCAGCCAAGAGAGTTGGGACTCCTCTGGAAACACCATATATTTT.

The sample holds one count of this clone. The rearrangement links TRBV5-6 to TRBJ2-6; tentatively, D is TRBD1 or TRBD2 (5 bases each). The germline V gene has CDR1 SGHDT and CDR2 YYEEEE. The length of the CDR3 is 18 residues. Trimming stripped 0 bases from V and 0 bases from J, with 13 bases between. CDR3 bases: TGTGCCAGCAGCTTGGTCGGGACGGGGACCTCTGGGGCCAACGTCCTGACTTTC. Amino acid sequence: CASSLVGTGTSGANVLTF. Variable domain in full (rest from reference TRBV5-6 and TRBJ2-6): DAGVTQSPTHLIKTRGQQVTLRCSPKSGHDTVSWYQQALGQGPQFIFQYYEEEERQRGNFPDRFSGHQFPNYSSELNVNALLLGDSALYLCASSLVGTGTSGANVLTFGAGSRLTVL.

This chain uses TRBV7-9 with TRBJ2-5; D not resolved. Trimming stripped 6 bases from V and 2 bases from J, with 7 bases between. Germline CDR1 reads SEHNR; CDR2 reads FQNEAQ (reference sequence). There are 12 residues in the CDR3. The CDR3 spells CASRNQQETQYF. The CDR3 coding sequence is TGTGCCAGCAGAAATCAACAAGAGACCCAGTACTTC.

This clone has just one count. The chain combines TRBV6-1 with TRBJ1-3; D unclear. V lost 4 bases, J lost 0 bases, and 16 bases lay in between. This CDR3 comprises 17 residues. Germline values: CDR1 MNHNS, CDR2 SASEGT. The CDR3 coding sequence is TGTGCCAGCAGTGGAGCGTGGTTAGCATCCTCTGGAAACACCATATATTTT. It is translated as CASSGAWLASSGNTIYF.

This clone appeared a few times. The chain links TRBV5-1 to TRBJ1-1, with 8 bases identical to TRBD1. This CDR3 contains 15 residues. Germline-derived CDR1 and CDR2 are SGHRS and YFSETQ. The ends lost 0 bases at V and 10 bases at J; junction bases unmatched: 11. Here the CDR3 reads CASSLGYGQGLGAFF. The CDR3 DNA follows: TGCGCCAGCAGCTTGGGGTATGGACAGGGACTTGGAGCTTTCTTT.

The V and J genes are TRBV28 and TRBJ1-2, with no clear D. Per germline, CDR1 MDHEN and CDR2 SYDVKM. V gave up 4 bases and J gave up 8 bases, with 11 bases separating them. The CDR3 sequence is 12 residues long. In nucleotides, the CDR3 is TGTGCCAGCAGTTCCGGGTCCCAGGGCTACACCTTC. This encodes CASSSGSQGYTF.

The chain combines TRBV6-6 with TRBJ1-5, with 11 bases fitting TRBD1. Germline V lookup: CDR1 MNHNY, CDR2 SVGAGI (reference sequence). CDR3 length equals 19 residues. The J segment lost 0 bases and the V segment lost 5 bases, leaving 12 bases of the junction unmatched. The CDR3 region has the DNA TGTGCCAGCAGTCCTCAGTGGGACAGGGGGGATTATAGCAATCAGCCCCAGCATTTT. Translating it yields CASSPQWDRGDYSNQPQHF.

In its sample, this clone was seen a few times. The chain uses TRBV19 and TRBJ1-1; tentatively, D is TRBD1 (5 bases). The germline V gene encodes CDR1 LNHDA and CDR2 SQIVND (reference sequence). V dropped 3 bases and J dropped 11 bases, with 22 bases sitting between them. The CDR3 sequence is 15 residues long. CDR3 sequence reads: CASSISWGFGEAAFF. The DNA of the CDR3 is TGTGCCAGTAGTATTTCGTGGGGCTTCGGTGAGGCCGCTTTCTTT.

This clone occurred a few times. The chain has TRBV20-1 and TRBJ1-1, with D unresolved. V dropped 3 bases and J dropped 5 bases, with 13 bases sitting between them. CDR3 length equals 13 residues. Germline CDR1 and CDR2: DFQATT and SNEGSKA (reference sequence). DNA for the CDR3: TGCAGTGCTAGTTTCCAGTCGGGAACTGAAGCTTTCTTT. Its protein product is CSASFQSGTEAFF.

V gene TRBV27 combines with J gene TRBJ2-6; perhaps TRBD1 as D (6 bases). Germline V gene data show CDR1 as MNHEY and CDR2 as SMNVEV (reference sequence). The ends were cut back, 3 bases at V and 0 bases at J, with 9 bases in the middle. This CDR3 has 16 amino acids. CDR3 region: CASSFGQSSGANVLTF. The CDR3 DNA follows: TGTGCCAGCAGTTTTGGACAGTCCTCTGGGGCCAACGTCCTGACTTTC.

The rearrangement joins TRBV30 to TRBJ1-6, with D tentatively TRBD1 (6 bases). The CDR3 covers 14 residues. Germline lookup yields CDR1 GTSNPN and CDR2 SVGIG (reference sequence). Trimming shortened V by 5 bases and J by 7 bases, and 15 bases separated the two germline ends. The CDR3 spells CAWGKTGWNSPLHF. Written as DNA, the CDR3 is TGTGCCTGGGGGAAAACAGGGTGGAATTCACCCCTCCACTTT.

The rearrangement joins TRBV15 to TRBJ2-3, with D perhaps TRBD2 (6 bases). The germline gives CDR1 LNHNV, CDR2 YYDKDF (reference sequence). V lost 6 bases, J lost 1 base, and 11 bases lay in between. The CDR3 contains 14 residues. The CDR3 DNA is TGTGCCACCAGTTACCAGCGGGGCACAGATACGCAGTATTTT. The encoded protein is CATSYQRGTDTQYF.